This T cell receptor beta chain was documented in a study of blood T cell repertoires in COVID-19. Overall study: PBMCs, B-cell-depleted T cells, or T cells provided the cDNA or gDNA that made up the material.

This CDR3 has 13 amino acids. Germline V CDR1 and CDR2: MNHEY, SMNVEV (reference sequence). Between the trimmed V and J ends, which lost 3 bases and 3 bases, there was a span of 6 bases. Only in-frame clones appear in the TCRdb table, and some are missing; sequencing was by immunoSEQ multiplex PCR. The table has about 380,000 clones, roughly 86% seen once. This receptor was obtained from a human donor with acute or convalescent COVID-19. The donor label of this sample is uncertain. This chain links TRBV27 with TRBJ1-5; D uncertain. The source material was peripheral blood. In DNA form, the CDR3 reads TGTGCCAGCAGTTTGTCCATCAATCAGCCCCAGCATTTT. Its translation: CASSLSINQPQHF.